The subject of this entry is one TCR beta chain. This specimen belongs to a study of technical replicates of blood from a handful of donors. The V segment lost 2 bases and the J segment 3 bases; nucleotides outside the gene matches: 1. CDR3 length: 15 residues. Germline V gene lookup returns CDR1 KGHSH and CDR2 LQKENI. Generated by immunoSEQ multiplex PCR, the TCRdb table keeps only in-frame clones and is missing some. Among about 34,000 clones, around nine tenths were seen once, and the ten largest hold under 4.5%. Sequenced material: PBMCs. This TCR was sampled from a human donor in good health. Some clones in this sample may be carry-over from other donors' samples. The chain combines TRBV18 with TRBJ2-1; 10 bases are a match to TRBD2. The chain's CDR3 is CASSPGLADYNEQFF. CDR3 DNA sequence: TGTGCCAGCTCACCAGGACTAGCGGACTACAATGAGCAGTTCTTC.